The next 27 T cell receptor beta chains were all read from a single sample in a study of shared clonotypes between healthy human individuals (dated by TCRdb to 2018 to 2020). To prepare the library, the immunoSEQ multiplex PCR assay was applied. Sourced from immuneACCESS, this table was stored by TCRdb with only in-frame sequences that have V and J called. A share of the clones is absent; for the studies checked, an unresolved V gene accounts for under half, and the remainder has no known explanation. This sample has 550,000 to 600,000 clones in its table, and roughly four fifths of those were observed once. In total, the top ten clones hold about 11% of the sample. Source material: PBMCs. These receptor sequences come from a woman aged 40 to 50 in good health. Some clones in this sample may be carry-over from other donors' samples.

V usage is TRBV9 and J usage is TRBJ1-5; a possible D gene is TRBD1 (5 bases). The CDR3 has 13 residues. Germline V gives CDR1 SGDLS, CDR2 YYNGEE. The V and J ends lost 3 bases and 7 bases respectively, with 11 bases between them. CDR3 loop: CASSAGDSQPQHF. For the CDR3, the DNA is TGTGCCAGCAGCGCGGGGGATTCGCAGCCCCAGCATTTT.

This clone was seen a single time. The chain combines TRBV20-1 with TRBJ1-1; TRBD1 might be the D (5 bases). Germline CDR1 is DFQATT and CDR2 is SNEGSKA (reference sequence). This CDR3 has 11 residues. Deletions cut 6 bases from V and 7 bases from J, with 12 bases between. CDR3 sequence: CSALLQVEAFF. The DNA of the CDR3 is TGCAGTGCCCTTTTACAGGTTGAAGCTTTCTTT.

This clone was detected a few times. J is TRBJ1-5 and V is TRBV30; no definite D call. Germline CDR1 reads GTSNPN; CDR2 reads SVGIG (reference sequence). The V and J ends lost 2 bases and 5 bases respectively, with 22 bases between them. The CDR3 extends over 17 amino acids. The CDR3 loop is CAWSTGRPGSLYQPQHF. Written as DNA, the CDR3 is TGTGCCTGGAGTACCGGCCGGCCGGGCTCCCTCTATCAGCCCCAGCATTTT.

The chain's CDR3 is CASSLRRVADTQYF. The CDR3 DNA reads TGTGCCAGCAGCTTGAGAAGGGTCGCAGATACGCAGTATTTT. This chain connects TRBV5-4 to TRBJ2-3, with D uncertain. V shed 1 base and J shed 4 bases, with 10 bases lying between them. CDR1 SGHNT and CDR2 YYREEE come from the germline V gene (reference sequence). The CDR3 is made up of 14 amino acids.

The chain carries TRBV10-3 and TRBJ1-2, with TRBD1 matching 11 bases. The V gene end was trimmed by 6 bases and the J gene end by 6 bases; junction bases not matched to a gene: 6. The CDR3 runs 14 residues. From germline, CDR1 is ENHRY and CDR2 SYGVKD. CDR3 sequence: CAISRDRGLNGYTF. In DNA form, the CDR3 reads TGTGCCATCAGCCGGGACAGGGGGTTGAATGGCTACACCTTC.

With respect to this clone: This likely traces to a read error, being one base from a far larger clone. The V and J genes are TRBV30 and TRBJ1-2; D remains unclear. The CDR3 has 12 amino acids. Germline lookup yields CDR1 GTSNPN and CDR2 SVGIG (reference sequence). The CDR3 bases are TGTGCCCGGAGTCGACCGACCTATGGCTACACCTTC. Protein sequence: CARSRPTYGYTF. Full variable domain (remainder filled in from reference TRBV30 and TRBJ1-2): SQTIHQWPATLVQPVGSPLSLECTVEGTSNPNLYWYRQAAGRGLQLLFYSVGIGQISSEVPQNLSASRPQDRQFILSSKKLLLSDSGFYLCARSRPTYGYTFGSGTRLTVV.

At least ten counts were recorded for this clone. This specimen includes other DNA sequences encoding the same CDR3. The chain joins TRBV28 to TRBJ1-2; possible D gene TRBD1, 6 bases. V was shortened by 5 bases and J by 3 bases, with 13 bases between the two germline ends. This CDR3 spans 14 amino acids. The V gene's germline CDR1 is MDHEN and CDR2 SYDVKM. The CDR3 DNA sequence: TGTGCCAGCAGTCTAGAGGGGGGGTACTATGGCTACACCTTC. The encoded protein is CASSLEGGYYGYTF.

This clone was counted ten times or more. The chain's CDR3 is CASSVAGEGTGELFF. Here the CDR3 DNA reads TGTGCCAGCAGTGTAGCGGGAGAGGGAACCGGGGAGCTGTTTTTT. The V call is TRBV6-4, the J call TRBJ2-2, with 9 bases lining up with TRBD2. With V trimmed by 4 bases and J by 5 bases, 5 bases remained unmatched. CDR1 is MRHNA, CDR2 SNTAGT, per germline. This CDR3 is built from 15 residues.

This clone showed up just a few times. V is TRBV5-6 and J is TRBJ2-2, with 9 bases lining up with TRBD1. Losses at the gene ends were 5 bases for V and 4 bases for J; bases not matched to a gene: 3. The CDR3 consists of 14 residues. CDR1 SGHDT and CDR2 YYEEEE come from the germline V gene. The CDR3 DNA sequence: TGTGCCAGCAGACGGACAGGGGCCACCGGGGAGCTGTTTTTT. Its protein product is CASRRTGATGELFF. The full variable domain, with the rest looked up from reference TRBV5-6 and TRBJ2-2, is DAGVTQSPTHLIKTRGQQVTLRCSPKSGHDTVSWYQQALGQGPQFIFQYYEEEERQRGNFPDRFSGHQFPNYSSELNVNALLLGDSALYLCASRRTGATGELFFGEGSRLTVL.

This chain uses TRBV19 with TRBJ1-1; 8 nucleotides align to TRBD1. Germline trimming cut 0 bases from V and 5 bases from J; bases unmatched to any gene: 5. CDR3 size: 15 residues. From germline, CDR1 is LNHDA and CDR2 SQIVND (reference sequence). CDR3 loop: CASSIDWTGRTEAFF. In DNA, the CDR3 is TGTGCCAGTAGTATAGACTGGACAGGGCGGACTGAAGCTTTCTTT.

The rearrangement links TRBV5-6 to TRBJ2-5; the D is unclear. V lost 2 bases and J lost 5, with 10 bases in between. Germline values: CDR1 SGHDT, CDR2 YYEEEE. The CDR3 has 13 amino acids. In DNA, the CDR3 is TGTGCCAGCAGCTTAATGGGTGGTGAGACCCAGTACTTC. Its protein product is CASSLMGGETQYF.

V and J are TRBV4-3 and TRBJ1-2; no reliable D call. This CDR3 comprises 15 residues. The germline V gene encodes CDR1 LGHNA and CDR2 YSLEER. With 0 bases removed from V and 1 base from J, the gap between germline ends came to 9 bases. The CDR3 nucleotides are TGCGCCAGCAGCCAAGATCGGCGGAATAACTATGGCTACACCTTC. Translated, it gives CASSQDRRNNYGYTF.

This rearrangement joins TRBV11-2 to TRBJ2-1; the D gene could be TRBD1 or TRBD2 (6 bases each). The V gene lost 5 bases and the J gene lost 12 bases, with 20 bases spanning the gap. CDR3 size: 14 residues. In germline, CDR1 is SGHAT, CDR2 FQNNGV. CDR3 sequence: CASSLEGVRDLQFF. The CDR3 bases are TGTGCCAGCAGCCTGGAGGGGGTCCGGGACTTGCAGTTCTTC.

This chain links TRBV28 with TRBJ2-6; no clear D gene. The CDR3 loop spans 15 amino acids. Germline V lookup: CDR1 MDHEN, CDR2 SYDVKM. V was clipped by 2 bases and J by 0 bases, with 5 bases between them. The CDR3 nucleotides read TGTGCCAGCAGTTTAGCGCGCTCTGGGGCCAACGTCCTGACTTTC. Translating it yields CASSLARSGANVLTF.

V and J are TRBV11-2 and TRBJ2-5; perhaps TRBD1 as D (5 bases). V was pared by 5 bases and J by 5 bases, with 15 bases between. CDR1 and CDR2 from the germline V gene are SGHAT and FQNNGV. CDR3 length: 14 residues. The DNA of the CDR3 is TGTGCCAGCAGCACCTACAGGACCGGTGAGACCCAGTACTTC. Its protein product is CASSTYRTGETQYF.

The rearrangement joins TRBV4-3 to TRBJ2-5; D possibly corresponds to TRBD1 (6 bases). There are 15 residues in the CDR3. Between the trimmed V and J ends, which lost 1 base and 2 bases, there was a span of 11 bases. The germline V gene encodes CDR1 LGHNA and CDR2 YSLEER. DNA for the CDR3: TGCGCCAGCAGCCAAGCGACAGGTACACAAGAGACCCAGTACTTC. Its protein is CASSQATGTQETQYF.

The V call is TRBV11-2, the J call TRBJ2-7; the D call may be TRBD1 or TRBD2 (6 bases each). Germline CDR1 reads SGHAT; CDR2 reads FQNNGV. The CDR3 covers 13 residues. Trimming cost V 0 bases and J 6 bases, with 9 bases left between them. The CDR3 DNA follows: TGTGCCAGCAGCTTAGAACAGGGACTCGAGCAGTACTTC. This translates into CASSLEQGLEQYF.

In this sample, this clone turned up a few times. The rearrangement links TRBV18 to TRBJ1-1; D is uncertain. The V end was cut by 5 bases, the J end by 1 base, with 2 bases between. CDR1 is KGHSH, CDR2 LQKENI, per germline. The CDR3 is made up of 11 amino acids. CDR3 DNA sequence: TGTGCCAGCTCAGGGAACACTGAAGCTTTCTTT. Residues: CASSGNTEAFF.

The gene calls are TRBV29-1 and TRBJ2-5; TRBD2 might be the D (5 bases). The CDR3 has 14 residues. Germline CDR1 and CDR2: SQVTM and ANQGSEA. Trimming removed 7 bases from V and 5 bases from J, with 20 bases in between. CDR3 amino acids: CSARSGEFRETQYF. As DNA, the CDR3 is TGCAGCGCTAGGTCCGGGGAGTTTAGGGAGACCCAGTACTTC.

The chain links TRBV2 to TRBJ1-4; TRBD1 agrees at 7 bases. The CDR3 consists of 13 residues. J gave up 8 bases and V 8 bases, and 8 bases lay outside the gene matches. Germline loops: CDR1 SNHLY, CDR2 FYNNEI. CDR3 DNA: TGTGCCAGCCTAAGGGGGCTCGAAGAAAAACTGTTTTTT. Protein product: CASLRGLEEKLFF.

This chain joins TRBV7-3 and TRBJ2-2; D remains unclear. This CDR3 contains 16 residues. Germline V gene lookup returns CDR1 SGHTA and CDR2 FQGTGA. The V gene lost 1 base and the J gene lost 1 base, with 10 bases spanning the gap. CDR3 protein: CASSLSDPENTGELFF. In DNA form, the CDR3 reads TGTGCCAGCAGCTTAAGTGACCCCGAGAACACCGGGGAGCTGTTTTTT.

V gene TRBV6-5 combines with J gene TRBJ1-1; D may be TRBD1 (6 bases). The V and J ends lost 4 bases and 4 bases respectively, with 13 bases between them. The germline V gene has CDR1 MNHEY and CDR2 SVGAGI. The CDR3 is 14 amino acids. The CDR3 sequence: CASSFQTGTTEAFF. CDR3 bases: TGTGCCAGCAGTTTCCAAACAGGGACCACTGAAGCTTTCTTT.

The V call is TRBV6-1, the J call TRBJ1-4, with TRBD1 matching over 7 bases. The CDR3 totals 16 residues. With 2 bases clipped from V and 6 bases from J, the junction kept 9 bases outside the gene matches. The germline CDR1 and CDR2 sequences are MNHNS and SASEGT. In DNA, the CDR3 is TGTGCCAGCAGTGAAAGAGGGGGCCGGGTGGATGAAAAACTGTTTTTT. Residues: CASSERGGRVDEKLFF.

The sample holds a few counts of this clone. This rearrangement joins TRBV30 to TRBJ1-3, with no clear D. This CDR3 spans 13 amino acids. The germline V and J ends were trimmed by 3 bases and 3 bases, with 9 bases remaining between them. The germline gives CDR1 GTSNPN, CDR2 SVGIG (reference sequence). The CDR3 DNA reads TGTGCCTGGAGCAGAGGCAATGGAAACACCATATATTTT. Its translation is CAWSRGNGNTIYF.

Comment on this clone: A far larger clone is one nucleotide away, so this likely arose from a read error. The chain links TRBV11-3 to TRBJ1-1; no definite D call. CDR3 length equals 13 residues. V dropped 0 bases and J dropped 1 base, with 3 bases sitting between them. The germline CDR1 and CDR2 sequences are SGHNT and YENEEA. The CDR3 DNA reads as TGTGCCAGCAGCTTAGACACGAACACTGAAGCTTTCTTT. This codes for CASSLDTNTEAFF.

A word on this clone: A read error may be the cause here, since a much bigger clone is one base away. This chain uses TRBV2 with TRBJ2-1; D gene uncertain. Germline loops: CDR1 SNHLY, CDR2 FYNNEI. The CDR3 covers 12 residues. CDR3: CASRPPYNGQFF. The CDR3 DNA sequence: TGTGCCAGCAGGCCCCCGTACAATGGGCAGTTCTTC. The whole variable domain, filled in from reference TRBV2 and TRBJ2-1, reads EPEVTQTPSHQVTQMGQEVILRCVPISNHLYFYWYRQILGQKVEFLVSFYNNEISEKSEIFDDQFSVERPDGSNFTLKIRSTKLEDSAMYFCASRPPYNGQFFGPGTRLTVL.

In regard to this clone: A far larger clone is a single base away, which makes a read error likely. V and J are TRBV28 and TRBJ2-5; no reliable D call. The length of the CDR3 is 14 residues. CDR1 is MDHEN and CDR2 is SYDVKM in the germline V gene. The V end was cut by 4 bases, the J end by 4 bases, with 13 bases between. CDR3 DNA: TGTGCCAGCAGTTACCGAGACGAAGGAGAGACCCAGTACTTC. Translating gives CASSYRDEGETQYF.